Listed here are 22 T cell receptor beta chains from one sample, sequenced in a study of shared clonotypes between healthy human individuals. The repertoire was sequenced with immunoSEQ multiplex PCR; TCRdb's copy has only in-frame clones and lacks some. The table shows roughly 2 million clones, with about 95% occurring only once. Naive CD8 cells lacked CD45RO, underwent positive selection for CCR7 and left out terminally differentiated effector memory CD45RA+ cells. Sample: naive CD8+ T cells sorted from blood. Receptor source: a man between 18 and 29 years old in good health.

The chain combines TRBV6-5 with TRBJ2-7; D is possibly TRBD2 (5 bases). V lost 2 bases and J 2 bases, leaving 10 bases between the germline ends. Germline CDR1 reads MNHEY; CDR2 reads SVGAGI. This CDR3 comprises 14 residues. The CDR3 coding sequence is TGTGCCAGCAGTTACCGGACCGGGACCTACGAGCAGTACTTC. This codes for CASSYRTGTYEQYF.

The rearrangement joins TRBV25-1 to TRBJ1-1; D may be TRBD1 (5 bases). V was cut by 4 bases and J by 6 bases, with 9 bases left in between. The CDR3 consists of 12 residues. Germline V gene data show CDR1 as MGHDK and CDR2 as SYGVNS. CDR3 sequence reads: CASSAGTAEAFF. The CDR3 nucleotides are TGTGCCAGCAGTGCAGGGACGGCTGAAGCTTTCTTT.

The V gene is TRBV29-1, the J gene TRBJ2-1; no clear D. The germline gives CDR1 SQVTM, CDR2 ANQGSEA. This CDR3 spans 13 amino acids. V lost 4 bases, J lost 0 bases, and 7 bases lay in between. CDR3 loop: CSVAASSYNEQFF. The CDR3 bases are TGCAGCGTTGCAGCGAGCTCCTACAATGAGCAGTTCTTC.

This chain links TRBV11-2 with TRBJ2-7, with D possibly called TRBD1 or TRBD2 (5 bases each). The V and J ends lost 1 base and 2 bases respectively, with 12 bases between them. The CDR3 contains 15 residues. Per the germline V gene, CDR1 is SGHAT and CDR2 is FQNNGV. CDR3 sequence reads: CASSLGRDPTYEQYF. CDR3 coding DNA: TGTGCCAGCAGCTTAGGCAGGGACCCTACCTACGAGCAGTACTTC. Full variable domain (outside the CDR3, taken from reference TRBV11-2 and TRBJ2-7): EAGVAQSPRYKIIEKRQSVAFWCNPISGHATLYWYQQILGQGPKLLIQFQNNGVVDDSQLPKDRFSAERLKGVDSTLKIQPAKLEDSAVYLCASSLGRDPTYEQYFGPGTRLTVT.

The chain links TRBV9 to TRBJ1-3, with D tentatively TRBD1 (5 bases). Trimming removed 0 bases at V and 7 bases at J, with 8 bases between. The length of the CDR3 is 13 residues. The germline CDR1 and CDR2 sequences are SGDLS and YYNGEE. The CDR3 bases are TGTGCCAGCAGCGTAGAGGGGACCAACACCATATATTTT. As protein: CASSVEGTNTIYF.

This chain joins TRBV5-6 and TRBJ2-5, with TRBD2 matching 7 bases. J lost 2 bases, V lost 2 bases, and 15 bases had no gene match. CDR1 is SGHDT and CDR2 is YYEEEE in the germline V gene. The CDR3 sequence is 18 residues long. In DNA form, the CDR3 reads TGTGCCAGCAGCTTTAGTGCACGAGTAGCGGGCGATCAAGAGACCCAGTACTTC. Translating it yields CASSFSARVAGDQETQYF.

The rearrangement uses TRBV6-5 and TRBJ2-2; D could derive from TRBD1 or TRBD2 (5 bases each). Germline loops: CDR1 MNHEY, CDR2 SVGAGI. The CDR3 totals 15 residues. The V end lost 6 bases, the J end lost 0 bases, and 11 bases lay between the germline ends. The CDR3 protein is CASRSGDANTGELFF. The DNA of the CDR3 is TGTGCCAGCAGGTCCGGGGACGCGAACACCGGGGAGCTGTTTTTT.

The chain carries TRBV12-2 and TRBJ2-7; no check of the table's D call, TRBD2, against the DNA was made. TRBV12-2 is marked as a pseudogene. This CDR3 region has 14 residues. The CDR3 sequence is CASRYGGTRLEQYF. In DNA form, the CDR3 reads TGTGCAAGTCGCTACGGGGGGACAAGGCTCGAGCAGTACTTC.

This clone was recorded once. This chain connects TRBV9 to TRBJ2-7, with 10 bases that match TRBD2. J lost 12 bases, V lost 2 bases, and 8 bases had no gene match. CDR3 length: 13 amino acids. Germline assignment: CDR1 SGDLS and CDR2 YYNGEE. The CDR3 DNA reads as TGTGCCAGCAGCGTGGGGTCTAGCGGGGGTTTGTACTTC. As protein: CASSVGSSGGLYF.

The chain employs TRBV7-6 and TRBJ2-2; D uncertain. V dropped 6 bases and J dropped 1 base, with 12 bases sitting between them. The CDR3 totals 15 residues. Per the germline V gene, CDR1 is SGHVS and CDR2 is FNYEAQ. The CDR3 bases are TGTGCCAGCAGGTTGGGTGCGGAGAACACCGGGGAGCTGTTTTTT. It yields the protein CASRLGAENTGELFF. Looking up the rest from reference TRBV7-6 and TRBJ2-2 gives the full variable domain: GAGVSQSPRYKVTKRGQDVALRCDPISGHVSLYWYRQALGQGPEFLTYFNYEAQQDKSGLPNDRFSAERPEGSISTLTIQRTEQRDSAMYRCASRLGAENTGELFFGEGSRLTVL.

CDR3 DNA: TGTGCCAGCAGCCCCCGGGACAGGAATGATGGCTACACCTTC. It translates to CASSPRDRNDGYTF. The chain employs TRBV7-8 and TRBJ1-2, with TRBD1 matching 8 bases. CDR1 and CDR2 (germline): SGHVS, FQNEAQ. Trimming took 5 bases from V and 6 from J; bases not matched to a gene: 8. CDR3 size: 14 residues.

The CDR3 nucleotides are TGTGCCAGTAGTATAGATGCTATGATGGAAGGCTACGAGCAGTACTTC. This encodes CASSIDAMMEGYEQYF. The rearrangement links TRBV19 to TRBJ2-7; D is unresolved. Germline values: CDR1 LNHDA, CDR2 SQIVND (reference sequence). V shed 0 bases and J shed 3 bases, with 15 bases lying between them. The CDR3 consists of 16 residues.

V gene TRBV25-1 combines with J gene TRBJ2-7; D uncertain. V lost 5 bases, J lost 3 bases, and 5 bases lay in between. The CDR3 contains 11 residues. Per germline, CDR1 MGHDK and CDR2 SYGVNS. The CDR3 loop reads CASSRYYEQYF. The CDR3 DNA follows: TGTGCCAGCAGTAGATACTACGAGCAGTACTTC.

This rearrangement joins TRBV15 to TRBJ2-3, with D perhaps matching TRBD1 (6 bases). The CDR3 length is 13 residues. V lost 6 bases and J lost 4, with 11 bases in between. Germline CDR1 and CDR2: LNHNV and YYDKDF (reference sequence). Here the CDR3 reads CATRPGTSDTQYF. The CDR3 DNA reads as TGTGCCACCAGACCCGGGACATCAGATACGCAGTATTTT. Full variable domain (missing parts from reference TRBV15 and TRBJ2-3): DAMVIQNPRYQVTQFGKPVTLSCSQTLNHNVMYWYQQKSSQAPKLLFHYYDKDFNNEADTPDNFQSRRPNTSFCFLDIRSPGLGDTAMYLCATRPGTSDTQYFGPGTRLTVL.

The gene calls are TRBV15 and TRBJ1-1; D is unresolved. The germline gives CDR1 LNHNV, CDR2 YYDKDF (reference sequence). The germline V and J ends were trimmed by 1 base and 3 bases, with 6 bases remaining between them. CDR3 length: 13 amino acids. The CDR3, as DNA: TGTGCCACCAGCAGAGCCACCGACACTGAAGCTTTCTTT. Translated, it gives CATSRATDTEAFF.

The CDR3 sequence: CASSVNTGNGYTF. In DNA, the CDR3 is TGTGCCAGCAGCGTTAACACAGGGAATGGCTACACCTTC. V is TRBV28 and J is TRBJ1-2; a weak D match, TRBD1 (6 bases). Germline V gene data show CDR1 as MDHEN and CDR2 as SYDVKM. Trimming shortened V by 6 bases and J by 6 bases, and 14 bases separated the two germline ends. The CDR3 spans 13 residues.

DNA for the CDR3: TGCGCCAGCAGTGGGGACTCCACGAATACGCAGTATTTT. This translates into CASSGDSTNTQYF. The chain uses TRBV4-3 and TRBJ2-3; the D gene is possibly TRBD2 (6 bases). There are 13 residues in the CDR3. V dropped 6 bases and J dropped 7 bases, with 14 bases sitting between them. Germline V lookup: CDR1 LGHNA, CDR2 YSLEER.

The chain couples TRBV27 to TRBJ1-6; perhaps TRBD1 as D (5 bases). V was pared by 1 base and J by 9 bases, with 13 bases between. The germline V gene has CDR1 MNHEY and CDR2 SMNVEV (reference sequence). The CDR3 length is 15 residues. The CDR3 DNA reads as TGTGCCAGCAGTTTATGGCAGGGTCTCAGTTCACCCCTCCACTTT. The encoded protein is CASSLWQGLSSPLHF.

The chain links TRBV28 to TRBJ1-1, with a tentative D call TRBD1 (5 bases). Germline V gene sequence: CDR1 MDHEN, CDR2 SYDVKM. The V end was cut by 5 bases, the J end by 6 bases, with 16 bases between. The CDR3 has 14 amino acids. Here the CDR3 DNA reads TGTGCCAGCAGTACCCCGGGACTGACGTCTGAAGCTTTCTTT. Its protein product is CASSTPGLTSEAFF.

J is TRBJ1-1 and V is TRBV9; possibly TRBD1 for D (6 bases). Trimming left V 3 bases short and J 5 bases short, with 11 bases between. The CDR3 is 13 residues long. The germline CDR1 and CDR2 sequences are SGDLS and YYNGEE. The CDR3 is CASSGTGRTEAFF. The CDR3 DNA reads as TGTGCCAGCAGCGGTACAGGGAGAACTGAAGCTTTCTTT.

As to this clone: The sample holds other DNA sequences that translate to the same CDR3. The genes are TRBV5-6 and TRBJ2-7; no firm D call. Trimming cost V 1 base and J 0 bases, with 8 bases left between them. The CDR3 totals 14 residues. Germline loops: CDR1 SGHDT, CDR2 YYEEEE. CDR3 loop: CASSLSVNSYEQYF. The CDR3 nucleotides are TGTGCCAGCAGCTTGAGTGTTAACTCCTACGAGCAGTACTTC.

V usage is TRBV5-8 and J usage is TRBJ2-7, with D uncertain. Germline assignment: CDR1 SGHTS and CDR2 YDEGEE. With 4 bases removed from V and 2 bases from J, the gap between germline ends came to 10 bases. The CDR3 is 13 residues long. The CDR3 DNA sequence: TGTGCCAGCAGCGTCGACACCACCTACGAGCAGTACTTC. Amino acid sequence: CASSVDTTYEQYF.